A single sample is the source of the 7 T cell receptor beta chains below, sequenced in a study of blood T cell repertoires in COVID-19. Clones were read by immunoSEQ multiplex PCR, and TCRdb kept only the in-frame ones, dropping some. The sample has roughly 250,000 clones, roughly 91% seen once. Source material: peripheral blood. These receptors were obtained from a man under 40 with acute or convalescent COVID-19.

CDR3 region: CASCPTGTETQYF. In DNA form, the CDR3 reads TGTGCCAGCTGTCCGACAGGTACAGAGACCCAGTACTTC. This chain connects TRBV6-5 to TRBJ2-5; a possible D gene is TRBD1 (6 bases). Germline V gene data show CDR1 as MNHEY and CDR2 as SVGAGI. The V end lost 8 bases, the J end lost 4 bases, and 14 bases lay between the germline ends. The CDR3 covers 13 residues.

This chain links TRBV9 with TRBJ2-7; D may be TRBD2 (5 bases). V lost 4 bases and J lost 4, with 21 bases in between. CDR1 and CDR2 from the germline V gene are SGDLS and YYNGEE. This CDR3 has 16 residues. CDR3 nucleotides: TGTGCCAGCAGCCATCCAGGAGGTAGCGCCTCATACGAGCAGTACTTC. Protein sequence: CASSHPGGSASYEQYF.

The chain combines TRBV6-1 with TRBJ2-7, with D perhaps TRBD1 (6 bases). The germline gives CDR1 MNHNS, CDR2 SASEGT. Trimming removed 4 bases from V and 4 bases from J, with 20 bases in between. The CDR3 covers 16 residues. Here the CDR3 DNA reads TGTGCCAGCAGTGGATTGGGCAGGGGCCGGTTTTACGAGCAGTACTTC. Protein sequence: CASSGLGRGRFYEQYF.

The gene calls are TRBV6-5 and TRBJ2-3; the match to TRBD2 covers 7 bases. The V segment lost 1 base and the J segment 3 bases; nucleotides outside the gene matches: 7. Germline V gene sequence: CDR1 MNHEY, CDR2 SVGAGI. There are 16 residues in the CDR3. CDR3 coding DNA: TGTGCCAGCAGTTACTTGTGGGGGGGTGGGACAGATACGCAGTATTTT. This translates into CASSYLWGGGTDTQYF.

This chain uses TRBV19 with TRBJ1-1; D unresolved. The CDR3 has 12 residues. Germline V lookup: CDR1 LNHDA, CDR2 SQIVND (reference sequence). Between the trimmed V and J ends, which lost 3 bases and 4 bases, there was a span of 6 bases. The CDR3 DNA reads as TGTGCCAGTAGTATTGGCCGCACTGAAGCTTTCTTT. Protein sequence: CASSIGRTEAFF.

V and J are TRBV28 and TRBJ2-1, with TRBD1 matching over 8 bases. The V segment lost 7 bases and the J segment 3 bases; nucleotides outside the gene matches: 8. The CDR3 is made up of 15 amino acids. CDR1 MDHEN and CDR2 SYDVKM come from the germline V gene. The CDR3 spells CASTGGGQGYNEQFF. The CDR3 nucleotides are TGTGCCAGCACTGGGGGAGGACAGGGCTACAATGAGCAGTTCTTC.

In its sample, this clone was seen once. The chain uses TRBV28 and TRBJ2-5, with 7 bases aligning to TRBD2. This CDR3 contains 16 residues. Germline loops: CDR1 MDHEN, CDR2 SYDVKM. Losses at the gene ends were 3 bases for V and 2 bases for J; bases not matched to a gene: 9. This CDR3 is CASSFRGGRVQETQYF. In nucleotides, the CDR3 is TGTGCCAGCAGTTTCCGAGGCGGGAGAGTTCAAGAGACCCAGTACTTC. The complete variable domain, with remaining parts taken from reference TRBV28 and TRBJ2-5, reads DVKVTQSSRYLVKRTGEKVFLECVQDMDHENMFWYRQDPGLGLRLIYFSYDVKMKEKGDIPEGYSVSREKKERFSLILESASTNQTSMYLCASSFRGGRVQETQYFGPGTRLLVL.